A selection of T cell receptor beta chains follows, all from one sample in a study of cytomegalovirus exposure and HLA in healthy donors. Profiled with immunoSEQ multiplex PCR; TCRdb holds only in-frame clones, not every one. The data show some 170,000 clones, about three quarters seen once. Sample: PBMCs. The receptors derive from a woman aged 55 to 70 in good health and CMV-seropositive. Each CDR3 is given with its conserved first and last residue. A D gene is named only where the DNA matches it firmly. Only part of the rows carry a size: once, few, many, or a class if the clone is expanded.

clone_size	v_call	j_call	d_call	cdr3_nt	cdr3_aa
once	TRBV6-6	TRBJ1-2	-	TGTGCCAGCAGTCCCGACAGCTATGGCTACACCTTC	CASSPDSYGYTF
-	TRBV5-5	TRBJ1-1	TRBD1	TGTGCCAGCAGCTTGGTGGGACAGGGAATCACTGAAGCTTTCTTT	CASSLVGQGITEAFF
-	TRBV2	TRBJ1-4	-	TGTGCCAGCCGCTTCGACAGCGGGAATGAAAAACTGTTTTTT	CASRFDSGNEKLFF
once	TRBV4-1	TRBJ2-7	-	TGCGCCAGCAGCCCAGGGGGGCCTGCATACGAGCAGTACTTC	CASSPGGPAYEQYF
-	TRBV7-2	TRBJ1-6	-	TGTGCCAGCAGCTTAGCACCGGGAGTCGATTCACCCCTCCACTTT	CASSLAPGVDSPLHF
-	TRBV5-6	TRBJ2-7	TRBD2	TGTGCCAGCAGCTTGGGTAGCGGGAGCTTGTTTGGCGAGCAGTACTTC	CASSLGSGSLFGEQYF
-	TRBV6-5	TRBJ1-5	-	TGTGCCAGCAGTCCCCACAGGGTTCATCAGCCCCAGCATTTT	CASSPHRVHQPQHF
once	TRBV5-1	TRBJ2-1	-	TGCGCCAGCAGCTTGGTACGGGGATCCCACAATGAGCAGTTCTTC	CASSLVRGSHNEQFF
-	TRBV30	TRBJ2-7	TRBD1	TGTGCCTGGATGACCGGGACAGGGGATCTCGAGCAGTACTTC	CAWMTGTGDLEQYF
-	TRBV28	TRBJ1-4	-	TGTGCCAGCAGCAACGGGGTTGGCGGGGCTGAAAAACTGTTTTTT	CASSNGVGGAEKLFF
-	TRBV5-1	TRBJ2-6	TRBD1	TGCGCCAGCAGCTTGATGCCGGGACAGGGTAACTCTGGGGCCAACGTCCTGACTTTC	CASSLMPGQGNSGANVLTF
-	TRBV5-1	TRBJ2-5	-	TGCGCCGGCAGGGTGATCGGGGACCAAGAGACCCAGTACTTC	CAGRVIGDQETQYF
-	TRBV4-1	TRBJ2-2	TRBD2	TGCGCCAGCAGCCCAGGACTAGCGCTATACACCGGGGAGCTGTTTTTT	CASSPGLALYTGELFF
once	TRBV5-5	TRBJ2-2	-	TGTGCCAGCAGCTTAATGGGTGCGGAGACCGGGGAGCTGTTTTTT	CASSLMGAETGELFF
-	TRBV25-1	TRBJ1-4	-	TGTGCCAGCAGTGACCCGACAGGCTTTGGAGAAAAACTGTTTTTT	CASSDPTGFGEKLFF
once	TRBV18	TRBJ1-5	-	TGTGCCAGCTCACCAACAGCGGGGGGGGGCGATCAGCCCCAGCATTTT	CASSPTAGGGDQPQHF